Following are 20 T cell receptor beta chains from one sample sequenced in a study of cytomegalovirus exposure and HLA in healthy donors. PCR was performed using 60 Vbeta and 13 Jbeta primers. Repertoires were generated with immunoSEQ multiplex PCR, while TCRdb's copy carries only in-frame clones and drops some. The sample lists 130,000 or so clones; approximately 80% were seen once. Material for sequencing was PBMCs. Receptors originate from a woman in her thirties or forties in good health and CMV-seronegative.

This clone was observed once. The chain joins TRBV7-9 to TRBJ2-3; 9 bases agree with TRBD2. The germline CDR1 and CDR2 sequences are SEHNR and FQNEAQ (reference sequence). Trimming removed 1 base from V and 2 bases from J; junction bases left unmatched: 1. CDR3 size: 15 residues. The CDR3 bases are TGTGCCAGCAGCTTAGGACTAGCGGACACAGATACGCAGTATTTT. Encoded protein: CASSLGLADTDTQYF.

This clone showed up just a few times. The J gene is TRBJ1-1, the V gene TRBV6-5; D not resolved. The germline V and J ends were trimmed by 4 bases and 4 bases, with 10 bases remaining between them. CDR1 MNHEY and CDR2 SVGAGI come from the germline V gene. The CDR3 contains 13 residues. CDR3 in amino acids: CASSWTRGTEAFF. As DNA, the CDR3 is TGTGCCAGCAGTTGGACTAGAGGCACTGAAGCTTTCTTT.

This rearrangement joins TRBV19 to TRBJ1-2; no clear D. This CDR3 comprises 15 residues. Trimming cost V 7 bases and J 8 bases, with 23 bases left between them. Per germline, CDR1 LNHDA and CDR2 SQIVND (reference sequence). CDR3 sequence: CASNLIDGGLSGYTF. For the CDR3, the DNA is TGTGCCAGTAACCTAATTGACGGCGGCTTAAGCGGCTACACCTTC.

The chain joins TRBV28 to TRBJ2-7; no definite D call. CDR1 MDHEN and CDR2 SYDVKM come from the germline V gene. Trimming removed 5 bases from V and 1 base from J, with 12 bases in between. CDR3 size: 14 residues. The CDR3 here is CASSPQTQSYEQYF. The CDR3 DNA reads as TGTGCCAGCAGTCCCCAAACCCAGTCCTACGAGCAGTACTTC.

The CDR3 DNA sequence: TGTGCCAGCAGTGTCCGGGGGGACACTGAAGCTTTCTTT. This translates into CASSVRGDTEAFF. This sequence joins TRBV6-1 and TRBJ1-1; D is possibly TRBD1 (5 bases). CDR3 length equals 13 residues. Germline V gene data show CDR1 as MNHNS and CDR2 as SASEGT. V lost 4 bases to trimming and J lost 3 bases, with 9 bases between them.

Here the CDR3 DNA reads TGTGCCAGCAGCTTGACCCCTTTAGGGACAGGATACTCCTACGAGCAGTACTTC. Translating gives CASSLTPLGTGYSYEQYF. The rearrangement joins TRBV5-4 to TRBJ2-7, with 8 positions matching TRBD1. Unmatched junction bases numbered 12, after V lost 1 base and J lost 0 bases. The germline V gene has CDR1 SGHNT and CDR2 YYREEE (reference sequence). This CDR3 is built from 18 residues.

The V and J genes are TRBV11-2 and TRBJ2-1; D might be TRBD1 (5 bases). Germline V gene sequence: CDR1 SGHAT, CDR2 FQNNGV. The CDR3 totals 14 residues. V was clipped by 5 bases and J by 12 bases, with 20 bases between them. The CDR3 loop is CASSPQGIRFGQFF. The CDR3 bases are TGTGCCAGCAGCCCCCAGGGTATCCGTTTCGGGCAGTTCTTC.

The chain is built from TRBV5-1 and TRBJ2-7, with a tentative D call TRBD1 (6 bases). V dropped 0 bases and J dropped 6 bases, with 13 bases sitting between them. This CDR3 comprises 14 residues. CDR1 is SGHRS and CDR2 is YFSETQ in the germline V gene. The chain's CDR3 is CASSLDRDTIEQYF. The CDR3, as DNA: TGCGCCAGCAGCTTGGATCGGGACACCATCGAGCAGTACTTC.

The chain employs TRBV27 and TRBJ2-3; 8 positions agree with TRBD1. CDR3 length equals 15 residues. The J segment lost 6 bases and the V segment lost 4 bases, leaving 9 bases of the junction unmatched. The germline CDR1 and CDR2 sequences are MNHEY and SMNVEV (reference sequence). CDR3 residues: CASSSGGRPIDTQYF. The CDR3 DNA reads as TGTGCCAGCAGTTCAGGGGGCAGGCCTATTGATACGCAGTATTTT.

This chain connects TRBV6-5 to TRBJ2-7; D is possibly TRBD1 (5 bases). Trimming pared 6 bases from V and 0 bases from J, leaving 15 bases between. CDR3 length equals 15 residues. Germline CDR1 reads MNHEY; CDR2 reads SVGAGI. The CDR3 DNA sequence: TGTGCCAGCAGCCGAACCAGGGAATACTCCTACGAGCAGTACTTC. Translation gives CASSRTREYSYEQYF.

This rearrangement joins TRBV7-3 to TRBJ2-2, with 8 bases aligning to TRBD2. The ends lost 4 bases at V and 1 base at J; junction bases unmatched: 8. Germline values: CDR1 SGHTA, CDR2 FQGTGA. CDR3 length: 17 amino acids. This chain's CDR3 is CASSSVGTRQNTGELFF. The CDR3 coding sequence is TGTGCCAGCAGCTCCGTTGGGACTAGACAGAACACCGGGGAGCTGTTTTTT.

V and J are TRBV11-2 and TRBJ2-7; TRBD2 matches 9 bases. V trimming: 4 bases; J trimming: 7 bases; junction bases outside the gene matches: 8. Germline CDR1 and CDR2: SGHAT and FQNNGV. This CDR3 spans 14 amino acids. Here the CDR3 reads CASSSVAGVREQYF. For the CDR3, the DNA is TGTGCCAGCAGCTCCGTAGCGGGAGTGAGAGAGCAGTACTTC.

Turning to this clone: A junction boundary mismatches the germline segment, possibly from a read error. The chain couples TRBV7-9 to TRBJ1-2; tentative D call: TRBD1 (5 bases). CDR3 length: 10 amino acids. Germline lookup yields CDR1 SEHNR and CDR2 FQNEAQ (reference sequence). CDR3 in amino acids: CASSLEQAYF. In DNA, the CDR3 is TGTGCCAGCAGCTTAGAACAGGCATACTTC.

The chain uses TRBV10-3 and TRBJ2-1; 9 bases agree with TRBD1. V trimming: 6 bases; J trimming: 8 bases; junction bases outside the gene matches: 8. The CDR3 has 14 residues. In germline, CDR1 is ENHRY, CDR2 SYGVKD. The CDR3 DNA reads TGTGCCATCAGCCAACAGGGGGCTAAGGATGAGCAGTTCTTC. Translating gives CAISQQGAKDEQFF.

J is TRBJ1-2 and V is TRBV6-5, with D perhaps matching TRBD1 (6 bases). The CDR3 loop spans 15 amino acids. Between the trimmed V and J ends, which lost 7 bases and 7 bases, there was a span of 22 bases. Germline CDR1 reads MNHEY; CDR2 reads SVGAGI. CDR3 in amino acids: CASTGRRGAASGYTF. CDR3 in DNA: TGTGCCAGCACCGGACGGCGGGGGGCCGCTAGTGGCTACACCTTC.

This chain links TRBV28 with TRBJ1-1, with D uncertain. From germline, CDR1 is MDHEN and CDR2 SYDVKM. CDR3 length: 15 residues. Trimming removed 5 bases at V and 1 base at J, with 14 bases between. The CDR3, as DNA: TGTGCCAGCAGTCCGACATACTCGGCGAACACTGAAGCTTTCTTT. Its protein product is CASSPTYSANTEAFF.

Turning to this clone: The junction and the germline gene differ at one end; a read error may be behind it. The chain links TRBV7-2 to TRBJ2-7; 10 bases align to TRBD2. Per the germline V gene, CDR1 is SGHTA and CDR2 is FQGNSA. The CDR3 extends over 15 amino acids. The CDR3 loop reads CASSPVAGGFYEQYF. Here the CDR3 DNA reads TGTGCCAGCAGCCCCGTAGCGGGAGGCTTCTACGAGCAATACTTC.

The chain employs TRBV28 and TRBJ2-7; 7 nucleotides line up with TRBD1. From germline, CDR1 is MDHEN and CDR2 SYDVKM. J lost 12 bases, V lost 6 bases, and 11 bases had no gene match. CDR3 length: 12 residues. This CDR3 is CASSRGQFQGYF. CDR3 in DNA: TGTGCCAGCAGCCGGGGACAGTTCCAGGGGTACTTC.

Turning to this clone: This same CDR3 is encoded by further DNA sequences in the sample. V usage is TRBV12-5 and J usage is TRBJ1-1; 8 nucleotides agree with TRBD1. After removal of 3 bases from V and 5 bases from J, the junction contained 2 bases not matched to a gene. CDR1 and CDR2 from the germline V gene are LGHNT and FRNRAP. The CDR3 has 13 residues. CDR3 bases: TGTGCTAGTGGTTTCGGACAGGGAACTGAAGCTTTCTTT. Translation: CASGFGQGTEAFF. Combining the CDR3 with reference TRBV12-5 and TRBJ1-1 gives the whole variable domain DARVTQTPRHKVTEMGQEVTMRCQPILGHNTVFWYRQTMMQGLELLAYFRNRAPLDDSGMPKDRFSAEMPDATLATLKIQPSEPRDSAVYFCASGFGQGTEAFFGQGTRLTVV.

The chain has TRBV5-1 and TRBJ1-1, with TRBD1 matching over 7 bases. CDR1 is SGHRS, CDR2 YFSETQ, per germline. The V segment lost 7 bases and the J segment 1 base; nucleotides outside the gene matches: 10. CDR3 length: 15 residues. CDR3 residues: CASGSWTGGNTEAFF. In DNA, the CDR3 is TGCGCCAGCGGGTCGTGGACAGGAGGGAACACTGAAGCTTTCTTT.